The 29 T cell receptor beta chains given below trace back to one sample, sequenced in a study of blood T cell repertoires in COVID-19. The protocol was immunoSEQ multiplex PCR, while the TCRdb copy is restricted to in-frame clones and leaves out a portion. The sample holds around 250,000 clones, around 84% seen once. The material sequenced was peripheral blood. Receptors originate from a woman between 40 and 50 years old who had recovered from COVID-19.

The chain couples TRBV5-1 to TRBJ2-1; 8 bases map to TRBD2. Germline assignment: CDR1 SGHRS and CDR2 YFSETQ. V shed 0 bases and J 5 bases; nucleotides not matched to a gene: 4. This CDR3 has 15 amino acids. The chain's CDR3 is CASSLDGGAHNEQFF. In nucleotides, the CDR3 is TGCGCCAGCAGCTTGGACGGGGGGGCCCACAATGAGCAGTTCTTC.

The V and J genes are TRBV29-1 and TRBJ2-3; a weak D match, TRBD1 (6 bases). The CDR3 length is 15 residues. Trimming removed 4 bases at V and 5 bases at J, with 19 bases between. CDR1 is SQVTM and CDR2 is ANQGSEA in the germline V gene. The CDR3 region is CSVAGTSGRRDTQYF. The CDR3 DNA reads as TGCAGCGTTGCCGGGACATCTGGGCGGAGAGATACGCAGTATTTT.

This chain connects TRBV29-1 to TRBJ1-1; a possible D gene is TRBD1 (6 bases). The CDR3 spans 12 residues. CDR1 and CDR2 (germline): SQVTM, ANQGSEA. The V gene lost 7 bases and the J gene lost 5 bases, with 14 bases spanning the gap. This chain's CDR3 is CSGSRGETEAFF. CDR3 DNA sequence: TGCAGCGGATCCAGGGGCGAGACTGAAGCTTTCTTT.

The chain employs TRBV6-1 and TRBJ2-1; 7 nucleotides line up with TRBD1. The CDR3 runs 16 residues. CDR1 is MNHNS, CDR2 SASEGT, per germline. The V segment lost 0 bases and the J segment 7 bases; nucleotides outside the gene matches: 9. CDR3 sequence (DNA): TGTGCCAGCAGTGAAGCTGACGGACAGGCGTGGAATGAGCAGTTCTTC. This encodes CASSEADGQAWNEQFF.

The rearrangement uses TRBV9 and TRBJ2-7, with D possibly matching TRBD2 (6 bases). Germline assignment: CDR1 SGDLS and CDR2 YYNGEE. The CDR3 is made up of 17 amino acids. V lost 0 bases and J lost 3, with 19 bases in between. The CDR3 here is CASSVDKGVTSFYEQYF. Here the CDR3 DNA reads TGTGCCAGCAGCGTAGACAAAGGGGTAACTAGCTTCTACGAGCAGTACTTC. Full variable domain (rest looked up from reference TRBV9 and TRBJ2-7): DSGVTQTPKHLITATGQRVTLRCSPRSGDLSVYWYQQSLDQGLQFLIQYYNGEERAKGNILERFSAQQFPDLHSELNLSSLELGDSALYFCASSVDKGVTSFYEQYFGPGTRLTVT.

Concerning this clone: Other nucleotide sequences in the sample specify the same CDR3. J is TRBJ1-5 and V is TRBV6-5, with no clear D. V lost 5 bases and J 4 bases, leaving 9 bases between the germline ends. The CDR3 extends over 13 amino acids. Per germline, CDR1 MNHEY and CDR2 SVGAGI. The CDR3 loop is CASSSSENQPQHF. Here the CDR3 DNA reads TGTGCCAGCAGTAGCTCTGAAAATCAGCCCCAGCATTTT.

The genes are TRBV5-6 and TRBJ2-1, with 12 nucleotides matching TRBD2. The CDR3 runs to 18 residues. Germline CDR1 is SGHDT and CDR2 is YYEEEE. The J segment lost 7 bases and the V segment lost 2 bases, leaving 13 bases of the junction unmatched. CDR3: CASSFKTSGGPTGNEQFF. In nucleotides, the CDR3 is TGTGCCAGCAGCTTCAAGACTAGCGGGGGCCCAACGGGTAATGAGCAGTTCTTC.

The rearrangement joins TRBV5-6 to TRBJ1-3; 9 positions agree with TRBD1. V lost 4 bases and J lost 0; bases outside the gene matches: 11. Germline values: CDR1 SGHDT, CDR2 YYEEEE. The CDR3 loop spans 18 amino acids. CDR3 residues: CASSRTGTGIFSGNTIYF. CDR3 bases: TGTGCCAGCAGCCGTACCGGGACAGGGATATTCTCTGGAAACACCATATATTTT.

This clone was seen a single time. This chain uses TRBV11-3 with TRBJ2-6; 7 positions match TRBD1. Germline V gene lookup returns CDR1 SGHNT and CDR2 YENEEA. The CDR3 runs 18 residues. J lost 2 bases, V lost 1 base, and 8 bases had no gene match. Here the CDR3 reads CASSLGRQGSTGANVLTF. CDR3 sequence (DNA): TGTGCCAGCAGCTTAGGGCGACAGGGTTCTACTGGGGCCAACGTCCTGACTTTC.

The table lists this clone with a count of one. One end of the junction is discordant with germline, which a read error may explain. The chain has TRBV6-5 and TRBJ1-1; D is unclear. The CDR3 covers 14 residues. CDR1 and CDR2 (germline): MNHEY, SVGAGI. The CDR3 region has the DNA TGTGCCAGCAGTACGACCCAAATGAACACTAAAGCTTTCTTT. It translates to CASSTTQMNTKAFF.

The V and J genes are TRBV11-3 and TRBJ2-2; the D gene is possibly TRBD2 (7 bases). Germline V gene lookup returns CDR1 SGHNT and CDR2 YENEEA. The CDR3 has 14 amino acids. V gave up 4 bases and J gave up 7 bases, with 13 bases separating them. CDR3 bases: TGTGCCAGCAGCTCCGGGGGGCCGGGCGGGGAGCTGTTTTTT. This translates into CASSSGGPGGELFF.

CDR3 residues: CASSFGEFKRSGELFF. The CDR3 nucleotides are TGTGCCAGCAGCTTCGGGGAATTTAAGAGGTCCGGGGAGCTGTTTTTT. V and J are TRBV11-2 and TRBJ2-2; D might be TRBD2 (5 bases). Germline V gene data show CDR1 as SGHAT and CDR2 as FQNNGV. The ends were cut back, 3 bases at V and 6 bases at J, with 17 bases in the middle. This CDR3 contains 16 residues.

The chain employs TRBV29-1 and TRBJ1-2; D unresolved. The ends were cut back, 3 bases at V and 7 bases at J, with 9 bases in the middle. CDR3 size: 11 residues. Per the germline V gene, CDR1 is SQVTM and CDR2 is ANQGSEA. The CDR3 here is CSVERNLGYTF. The CDR3, as DNA: TGCAGCGTTGAGAGGAACCTTGGCTACACCTTC.

The chain employs TRBV7-9 and TRBJ2-3; D may be TRBD2 (6 bases). Germline V lookup: CDR1 SEHNR, CDR2 FQNEAQ (reference sequence). The CDR3 is 16 residues long. The V end lost 2 bases, the J end lost 5 bases, and 17 bases lay between the germline ends. In DNA, the CDR3 is TGTGCCAGCAGCTTACTGGCGGCGGGGTTTTTAGATACGCAGTATTTT. Protein: CASSLLAAGFLDTQYF.

V is TRBV6-5 and J is TRBJ2-7; possible D gene TRBD1, 5 bases. This CDR3 has 13 residues. The V end was cut by 5 bases, the J end by 3 bases, with 11 bases between. Germline loops: CDR1 MNHEY, CDR2 SVGAGI. The CDR3 region has the DNA TGTGCCAGCAGTAGACAGTTCAACTACGAGCAGTACTTC. This codes for CASSRQFNYEQYF.

The chain employs TRBV28 and TRBJ2-1; TRBD2 aligns across 8 bases. J lost 2 bases, V lost 3 bases, and 3 bases had no gene match. Per germline, CDR1 MDHEN and CDR2 SYDVKM. CDR3 size: 15 residues. In DNA, the CDR3 is TGTGCCAGCAGTTTTGGTAGCGGGGCCTACAATGAGCAGTTCTTC. It translates to CASSFGSGAYNEQFF.

The V gene is TRBV7-6, the J gene TRBJ2-5; TRBD1 matches at 7 bases. CDR1 and CDR2 from the germline V gene are SGHVS and FNYEAQ. The CDR3 has 14 amino acids. Unmatched junction bases numbered 2, after V lost 4 bases and J lost 0 bases. The CDR3 sequence is CASSYTGDQETQYF. In nucleotides, the CDR3 is TGTGCCAGCAGCTACACAGGGGACCAAGAGACCCAGTACTTC.

The V call is TRBV5-8, the J call TRBJ2-5; 9 bases map to TRBD1. Germline V lookup: CDR1 SGHTS, CDR2 YDEGEE. With 0 bases clipped from V and 4 bases from J, the junction kept 1 base outside the gene matches. The length of the CDR3 is 14 residues. DNA for the CDR3: TGTGCCAGCAGCTTGGGACAGGGGGTAGAGACCCAGTACTTC. Protein: CASSLGQGVETQYF.

V usage is TRBV27 and J usage is TRBJ2-2; 8 bases are shared with TRBD1. The CDR3 extends over 16 amino acids. Germline assignment: CDR1 MNHEY and CDR2 SMNVEV (reference sequence). V lost 8 bases to trimming and J lost 2 bases; unmatched junction nucleotides: 10. This CDR3 is CASWDRKLLNTGELFF. As DNA, the CDR3 is TGTGCCAGCTGGGACAGGAAACTTTTAAACACCGGGGAGCTGTTTTTT.

The V call is TRBV5-1, the J call TRBJ2-7; tentatively, D is TRBD1 (6 bases). The germline gives CDR1 SGHRS, CDR2 YFSETQ. The CDR3 sequence is 14 residues long. V lost 0 bases, J lost 7 bases, and 14 bases lay in between. Here the CDR3 reads CASSLGAGVVEQYF. The CDR3 nucleotides read TGCGCCAGCAGCTTGGGGGCAGGGGTTGTGGAGCAGTACTTC.

This sequence joins TRBV11-1 and TRBJ1-2, with D maybe TRBD1 (5 bases). CDR1 SGHAT and CDR2 FQDESV come from the germline V gene (reference sequence). Trimming shortened V by 0 bases and J by 8 bases, and 13 bases separated the two germline ends. The CDR3 contains 14 residues. In nucleotides, the CDR3 is TGTGCCAGCAGCTTAGCGGAGGGGTACCGCGGCTACACCTTC. Translated, it gives CASSLAEGYRGYTF.

V is TRBV24-1 and J is TRBJ1-2, with D maybe TRBD1 (5 bases). CDR1 and CDR2 (germline): KGHDR, SFDVKD. The CDR3 consists of 15 residues. With 4 bases removed from V and 1 base from J, the gap between germline ends came to 12 bases. The CDR3 DNA is TGTGCCACCAGTGACCGCGGGGCCAATAACTATGGCTACACCTTC. It translates to CATSDRGANNYGYTF.

The V call is TRBV3-1 (or the pseudogene TRBV3-2), the J call TRBJ2-2, with D perhaps TRBD2 (6 bases). This CDR3 region has 16 residues. Germline V CDR1 and CDR2: LGHDT, YNNKEL (reference sequence). Trimming cost V 11 bases and J 3 bases, with 22 bases left between them. The CDR3 DNA reads TGTGCCGCAGGCCTATCCGCGACTAGTCACACCGGGGAGCTGTTTTTT. It yields the protein CAAGLSATSHTGELFF.

The V call is TRBV27, the J call TRBJ2-7; the match to TRBD2 covers 7 bases. Looked up from germline, CDR1 is MNHEY and CDR2 is SMNVEV (reference sequence). The CDR3 spans 13 residues. V dropped 5 bases and J dropped 9; count of bases not matched to a gene: 10. The CDR3 DNA follows: TGTGCCAGCAGTGGATGGGCTAGCGGACTGCAGTACTTC. The encoded protein is CASSGWASGLQYF.

V gene TRBV25-1 combines with J gene TRBJ2-3, with 8 bases aligning to TRBD2. The germline CDR1 and CDR2 sequences are MGHDK and SYGVNS. CDR3 size: 18 residues. The V segment lost 1 base and the J segment 0 bases; nucleotides outside the gene matches: 9. CDR3 residues: CASSEWGAGGGSTDTQYF. CDR3 nucleotide sequence: TGTGCCAGCAGTGAATGGGGGGCCGGCGGGGGGAGCACAGATACGCAGTATTTT.

The V call is TRBV5-6, the J call TRBJ1-1; D ambiguous. Trimming stripped 0 bases from V and 4 bases from J, with 10 bases between. CDR1 SGHDT and CDR2 YYEEEE come from the germline V gene. The CDR3 loop spans 14 amino acids. The DNA for the CDR3 is TGTGCCAGCAGCTTGGGGAGGCGCGGCACTGAAGCTTTCTTT. Its protein is CASSLGRRGTEAFF.

The chain employs TRBV19 and TRBJ1-4, with D maybe TRBD1 (6 bases). Germline assignment: CDR1 LNHDA and CDR2 SQIVND (reference sequence). The V and J ends lost 2 bases and 0 bases respectively, with 16 bases between them. This CDR3 has 18 amino acids. CDR3 protein: CASSIFLTGGATNEKLFF. The CDR3, as DNA: TGTGCCAGTAGTATATTCTTGACAGGAGGAGCAACTAATGAAAAACTGTTTTTT. Drawing the rest from reference TRBV19 and TRBJ1-4, the complete variable domain is DGGITQSPKYLFRKEGQNVTLSCEQNLNHDAMYWYRQDPGQGLRLIYYSQIVNDFQKGDIAEGYSVSREKKESFPLTVTSAQKNPTAFYLCASSIFLTGGATNEKLFFGSGTQLSVL.

The genes are TRBV6-5 and TRBJ1-5, with D possibly being TRBD1 (5 bases). CDR3 length equals 15 residues. Germline-derived CDR1 and CDR2 are MNHEY and SVGAGI. The V and J ends lost 0 bases and 4 bases respectively, with 10 bases between them. CDR3 sequence: CASSYSTAGNQPQHF. For the CDR3, the DNA is TGTGCCAGCAGTTACTCGACGGCAGGGAATCAGCCCCAGCATTTT.

The chain employs TRBV10-3 and TRBJ2-3, with D perhaps matching TRBD1 (6 bases). The CDR3 is 15 amino acids. Germline V gene sequence: CDR1 ENHRY, CDR2 SYGVKD. Trimming took 4 bases from V and 3 from J, leaving 14 bases between them. In nucleotides, the CDR3 is TGTGCCATCAGTGTACAAACAGGGTTTACAGATACGCAGTATTTT. The encoded protein is CAISVQTGFTDTQYF.